This T cell receptor beta chain was captured by sequencing in a study of blood T cell repertoires in COVID-19. About the study: COVID-19 samples, acute and convalescent, were from the United States, Italy and Spain. From T cells, B-cell-depleted T cells, or PBMCs came the material, which was cDNA or gDNA.

This clone was counted a single time. The CDR3 totals 14 residues. CDR1 and CDR2 (germline): SGDLS, YYNGEE. The V and J ends lost 7 bases and 5 bases, in that order; junction bases with no gene match: 8. Assay: immunoSEQ multiplex PCR; the TCRdb copy retains only in-frame clones and omits some. The sample has 110,000 to 150,000 clones, about four fifths seen once; the top ten hold 13%. V is TRBV9 and J is TRBJ1-4, with 7 bases matching TRBD1. Sequenced sample: peripheral blood. The sequence came from a man aged 80 or over with acute or convalescent COVID-19. The CDR3 nucleotides read TGTGCCAGCGGACCGACAGGGATCAATGAAAAACTGTTTTTT. Translation: CASGPTGINEKLFF.